One and the same sample provided the 19 T cell receptor beta chains below, sequenced in a study of blood T cell repertoires in COVID-19 (dated by TCRdb to 2018 to 2020). The method behind the library was the immunoSEQ multiplex PCR assay. In its TCRdb copy, this immuneACCESS table keeps in-frame sequences only and misses some clones. Where compared with another copy, unresolved V genes explain less than half of these, and the others have no known cause. The sample includes fewer than 350,000 clones, with approximately 81% observed a single time. The leading ten clones occupy 2.5% to 3% of the sample. The sequenced sample consisted of peripheral blood. These receptors all come from a woman aged 55-69 years with active or convalescent COVID-19.

This clone occurred a few times. The chain is built from TRBV5-4 and TRBJ2-1, with TRBD2 matching 8 bases. The trim removed 4 bases at V and 8 bases at J, leaving 11 bases unmatched. Germline V lookup: CDR1 SGHNT, CDR2 YYREEE (reference sequence). The CDR3 totals 15 residues. The CDR3, as DNA: TGTGCCAGCAGCGGTGGCGGGGGGCTGTTGCATGAGCAGTTCTTC. As protein: CASSGGGGLLHEQFF.

This clone was found a few times. The CDR3 loop is CASSYSMGRLGNTIYF. As DNA, the CDR3 is TGTGCCAGCAGTTACTCGATGGGCCGTCTTGGAAACACCATATATTTT. V and J are TRBV6-2 or TRBV6-3 and TRBJ1-3, with D unresolved. This CDR3 comprises 16 residues. V lost 0 bases and J lost 3, with 12 bases in between. The germline CDR1 and CDR2 sequences are MNHEY and SVGEGT.

The rearrangement links TRBV6-2 or TRBV6-3 to TRBJ2-7, with 9 bases identical to TRBD2. The ends lost 2 bases at V and 5 bases at J; junction bases unmatched: 7. The germline gives CDR1 MNHEY, CDR2 SVGEGT. The CDR3 is 15 amino acids. The CDR3 nucleotides read TGTGCCAGCAGTTACCTGGCGGGGGGGCTTGACGAGCAGTACTTC. Amino acids: CASSYLAGGLDEQYF.

The chain carries TRBV27 and TRBJ1-6, with D possibly being TRBD1 (5 bases). The V end was cut by 5 bases, the J end by 0 bases, with 11 bases between. CDR1 and CDR2 from the germline V gene are MNHEY and SMNVEV (reference sequence). CDR3 size: 16 residues. Here the CDR3 DNA reads TGTGCCAGCAGTCAAGCCGGGGGCTCCTATAATTCACCCCTCCACTTT. It yields the protein CASSQAGGSYNSPLHF.

V is TRBV30 and J is TRBJ1-1; D is undetermined. V shed 2 bases and J shed 6 bases, with 13 bases lying between them. The germline CDR1 and CDR2 sequences are GTSNPN and SVGIG (reference sequence). The CDR3 length is 13 residues. The CDR3, as DNA: TGTGCCTGGAGTAGGTCGGGAGTACCTGAAGCTTTCTTT. Translation gives CAWSRSGVPEAFF.

This clone was counted a few times. The chain uses TRBV5-1 and TRBJ1-5, with D unresolved. Germline V lookup: CDR1 SGHRS, CDR2 YFSETQ. V shed 0 bases and J shed 4 bases, with 14 bases lying between them. This CDR3 is 16 amino acids long. CDR3 DNA sequence: TGCGCCAGCAGCTTGGGCCCCAGGAATCTAAATCAGCCCCAGCATTTT. Translation gives CASSLGPRNLNQPQHF.

This clone showed up just once. V gene TRBV10-3 combines with J gene TRBJ2-1; 9 bases align to TRBD2. The V segment lost 4 bases and the J segment 0 bases; nucleotides outside the gene matches: 4. The CDR3 covers 16 residues. In germline, CDR1 is ENHRY, CDR2 SYGVKD. The CDR3 nucleotides read TGTGCCATCAGTGGGGCTAGCGGGGACTCCTACAATGAGCAGTTCTTC. It specifies CAISGASGDSYNEQFF.

V and J are TRBV7-2 and TRBJ2-1; TRBD2 aligns across 10 bases. Germline-derived CDR1 and CDR2 are SGHTA and FQGNSA. With V trimmed by 5 bases and J by 4 bases, 5 bases remained unmatched. The CDR3 has 15 residues. The CDR3 loop is CASSLNSGGYNEQFF. Written as DNA, the CDR3 is TGTGCCAGCAGCCTTAATAGCGGGGGGTACAATGAGCAGTTCTTC.

The gene calls are TRBV25-1 and TRBJ2-5; TRBD1 is a possible D gene (5 bases). The CDR3 runs to 15 residues. The V and J ends lost 3 bases and 5 bases respectively, with 16 bases between them. Germline V lookup: CDR1 MGHDK, CDR2 SYGVNS. The CDR3 region is CASSDLWGRRETQYF. For the CDR3, the DNA is TGTGCCAGCAGTGATCTATGGGGCAGGCGGGAGACCCAGTACTTC.

This chain uses TRBV7-2 with TRBJ2-1; tentatively, D is TRBD2 (6 bases). V was shortened by 5 bases and J by 8 bases, with 22 bases between the two germline ends. The CDR3 covers 16 residues. CDR1 is SGHTA and CDR2 is FQGNSA in the germline V gene. The DNA for the CDR3 is TGTGCCAGCAGCCGGGACTCCGGAACTAAAGTGTATGAGCAGTTCTTC. Translated: CASSRDSGTKVYEQFF.

V is TRBV4-3 and J is TRBJ2-7, with 10 bases lining up with TRBD1. Germline V CDR1 and CDR2: LGHNA, YSLEER. The CDR3 runs to 16 residues. V shed 3 bases and J 0 bases; nucleotides not matched to a gene: 5. The CDR3 DNA sequence: TGCGCCAGCAGCCAGAGGACAGGGGGGCCCTCCTACGAGCAGTACTTC. Its protein product is CASSQRTGGPSYEQYF.

This chain joins TRBV3-1 (or the pseudogene TRBV3-2) and TRBJ1-5; D gene uncertain. Per germline, CDR1 LGHDT and CDR2 YNNKEL (reference sequence). Trimming pared 0 bases from V and 7 bases from J, leaving 7 bases between. The CDR3 extends over 13 amino acids. The chain's CDR3 is CASSQDREQPQHF. In DNA, the CDR3 is TGTGCCAGCAGCCAAGACCGGGAGCAGCCCCAGCATTTT.

This clone was found once. V gene TRBV7-2 combines with J gene TRBJ1-1, with TRBD1 matching 7 bases. With 1 base clipped from V and 4 bases from J, the junction kept 6 bases outside the gene matches. CDR3 size: 15 residues. Germline-derived CDR1 and CDR2 are SGHTA and FQGNSA. In DNA form, the CDR3 reads TGTGCCAGCAGCTTAGACCCGACAGGGAGCACTGAAGCTTTCTTT. Encoded protein: CASSLDPTGSTEAFF.

The CDR3 sequence is CASRPSGGTTDTQYF. The CDR3 region has the DNA TGTGCCAGCAGACCTAGCGGGGGAACTACAGATACGCAGTATTTT. The chain couples TRBV6-2 or TRBV6-3 to TRBJ2-3; 10 bases map to TRBD2. The CDR3 spans 15 residues. The V segment lost 6 bases and the J segment 3 bases; nucleotides outside the gene matches: 6. Looked up from germline, CDR1 is MNHEY and CDR2 is SVGEGT.

The chain employs TRBV14 and TRBJ2-1; D is possibly TRBD1 (6 bases). The CDR3 extends over 15 amino acids. Trimming removed 4 bases at V and 2 bases at J, with 12 bases between. Germline-derived CDR1 and CDR2 are SGHDN and FVKESK. The CDR3 sequence is CASSPGTSPYNEQFF. DNA for the CDR3: TGTGCCAGCAGCCCCGGGACAAGTCCCTACAATGAGCAGTTCTTC. The full variable domain, its missing parts supplied by reference TRBV14 and TRBJ2-1, is EAGVTQFPSHSVIEKGQTVTLRCDPISGHDNLYWYRRVMGKEIKFLLHFVKESKQDESGMPNNRFLAERTGGTYSTLKVQPAELEDSGVYFCASSPGTSPYNEQFFGPGTRLTVL.

The rearrangement links TRBV19 to TRBJ1-5; D not certain. Germline loops: CDR1 LNHDA, CDR2 SQIVND (reference sequence). Trimming pared 5 bases from V and 10 bases from J, leaving 12 bases between. This CDR3 comprises 12 residues. The CDR3 is CASSAQVGPQHF. In DNA, the CDR3 is TGTGCCAGTAGTGCCCAGGTCGGACCCCAGCATTTT.

The chain recombines TRBV6-4 with TRBJ2-2; the match to TRBD2 covers 10 bases. CDR3 length: 15 amino acids. Germline V lookup: CDR1 MRHNA, CDR2 SNTAGT. J was trimmed by 5 bases and V by 6 bases; bases with no gene match: 6. CDR3 bases: TGTGCCAGCAGCCCAGCGGGGGGGCTAACCGGGGAGCTGTTTTTT. Translation gives CASSPAGGLTGELFF.

The chain combines TRBV5-4 with TRBJ1-3; TRBD1 might be the D (6 bases). The CDR3 totals 16 residues. The V gene lost 3 bases and the J gene lost 0 bases, with 13 bases spanning the gap. The germline V gene has CDR1 SGHNT and CDR2 YYREEE (reference sequence). CDR3 amino acids: CASSSGHPNSGNTIYF. In DNA, the CDR3 is TGTGCCAGCAGCTCGGGACACCCGAACTCTGGAAACACCATATATTTT.

The rearrangement uses TRBV3-1 (or the pseudogene TRBV3-2) and TRBJ1-3; D is ambiguous. Trimming left V 0 bases short and J 2 bases short, with 8 bases between. Germline CDR1 and CDR2: LGHDT and YNNKEL (reference sequence). The CDR3 is 15 amino acids. The CDR3 sequence is CASSQDVVTGNTIYF. The CDR3 coding sequence is TGTGCCAGCAGCCAAGATGTAGTAACTGGAAACACCATATATTTT.